The present T cell receptor beta chain was sequenced within a study of T cell repertoires in cytomegalovirus infection. Across the whole study: CMV infection and matching HLA type were both indicated by public TCR beta signatures. Notes on the study in general: CMV-specific TCR beta clonotypes restricted by HLA-C dominated the ex vivo response. The cumulative frequency of public TCR beta families distinguished individuals who carried CMV together with the relevant HLA.

Germline CDR1 reads MNHEY; CDR2 reads SVGEGT. The CDR3 has 14 amino acids. V shed 4 bases and J shed 3 bases, with 10 bases lying between them. A few counts support this clonotype. Its matching antigen is unknown. TCRdb analysed the reads with MiXCR anew, one entry per CDR3 protein. This sample has approximately 400,000 distinct CDR3 sequences, with 31% found just once. The sequencing input was PBMCs. The source is a human donor in good health (CMV status not recorded). Some clones in this sample may be carry-over from other donors' samples. The chain recombines TRBV6-2 or TRBV6-3 with TRBJ1-5; the D is unclear. The CDR3: CASSLRALNQPQHF. The DNA of the CDR3 is TGTGCCAGCAGTTTGAGGGCACTCAATCAGCCCCAGCATTTT.